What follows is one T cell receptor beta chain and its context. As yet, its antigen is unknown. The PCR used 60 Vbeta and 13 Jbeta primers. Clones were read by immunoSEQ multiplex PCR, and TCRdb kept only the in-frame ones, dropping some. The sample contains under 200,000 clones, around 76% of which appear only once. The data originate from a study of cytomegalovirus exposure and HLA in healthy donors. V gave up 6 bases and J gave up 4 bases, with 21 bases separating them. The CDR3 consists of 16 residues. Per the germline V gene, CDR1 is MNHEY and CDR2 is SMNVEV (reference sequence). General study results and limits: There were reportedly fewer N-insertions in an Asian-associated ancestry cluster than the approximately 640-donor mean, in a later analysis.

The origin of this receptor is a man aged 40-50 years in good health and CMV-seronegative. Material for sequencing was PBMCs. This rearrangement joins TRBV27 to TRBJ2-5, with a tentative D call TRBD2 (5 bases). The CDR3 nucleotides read TGTGCCAGCAGCTTGACTCGGACCGCCCGGGGAGAGACCCAGTACTTC. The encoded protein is CASSLTRTARGETQYF.